The 28 T cell receptor beta chains below come from one sample, sequenced in a study of shared clonotypes between healthy human individuals. Clones were read by immunoSEQ multiplex PCR, and TCRdb kept only the in-frame ones, dropping some. The sample yields about 640,000 clones, 72% seen once. Specimen: memory CD4+ T cells sorted from blood. Indicated subset: CD45RA-negative fraction. The receptors shown here come from a woman aged 25 to 39 in good health.

J is TRBJ2-1 and V is TRBV9; 13 bases agree with TRBD2. Germline CDR1 and CDR2: SGDLS and YYNGEE. Trimming removed 2 bases from V and 7 bases from J; junction bases left unmatched: 9. The CDR3 totals 17 residues. CDR3 in amino acids: CASSVALGTSGMNEQFF. DNA for the CDR3: TGTGCCAGCAGCGTTGCCCTGGGGACTAGCGGGATGAATGAGCAGTTCTTC. Drawing the rest from reference TRBV9 and TRBJ2-1, the complete variable domain is DSGVTQTPKHLITATGQRVTLRCSPRSGDLSVYWYQQSLDQGLQFLIQYYNGEERAKGNILERFSAQQFPDLHSELNLSSLELGDSALYFCASSVALGTSGMNEQFFGPGTRLTVL.

V and J are TRBV5-4 and TRBJ1-2; no definite D call. CDR1 and CDR2 from the germline V gene are SGHNT and YYREEE (reference sequence). The length of the CDR3 is 12 residues. Trimming left V 10 bases short and J 4 bases short, with 14 bases between. CDR3 in amino acids: CAVKSRPYGYTF. The DNA of the CDR3 is TGTGCCGTAAAGAGCAGGCCCTATGGCTACACCTTC.

Points on this clone: Compared with germline, one end of the junction differs, possibly owing to a read error. The chain combines TRBV15 with TRBJ1-4; D is ambiguous. Germline-derived CDR1 and CDR2 are LNHNV and YYDKDF (reference sequence). The CDR3 is 15 residues long. The CDR3 loop reads CATSGDLKTNEKLFF. The CDR3 nucleotides are TGTGCCACCAGCGGAGACCTTAAAACTAATGAAAAACTGTTTTTT.

This clone was counted between two and nine times. The chain combines TRBV5-4 with TRBJ1-2; no reliable D call. The CDR3 is 14 amino acids. CDR1 SGHNT and CDR2 YYREEE come from the germline V gene (reference sequence). Trimming left V 0 bases short and J 4 bases short, with 10 bases between. As DNA, the CDR3 is TGTGCCAGCAGCTTGGACGGGGAGGGCTATGGCTACACCTTC. Amino acids: CASSLDGEGYGYTF.

This clone turned up a few times. Other DNA sequences within the sample encode an identical CDR3. The J gene is TRBJ2-7, the V gene TRBV28; 11 bases match TRBD2. The CDR3 spans 15 residues. Germline CDR1 and CDR2: MDHEN and SYDVKM. Trimming removed 5 bases from V and 4 bases from J; junction bases left unmatched: 7. The CDR3 sequence is CASSSIAGGPYEQYF. In nucleotides, the CDR3 is TGTGCCAGCAGTAGTATAGCGGGAGGGCCTTACGAGCAGTACTTC.

The sample holds a few counts of this clone. This chain connects TRBV19 to TRBJ2-3; 10 positions agree with TRBD1. This CDR3 region has 15 residues. The V and J ends lost 3 bases and 4 bases, in that order; junction bases with no gene match: 4. Germline CDR1 LNHDA, CDR2 SQIVND (reference sequence). The CDR3 here is CASSIGTGVADTQYF. CDR3 in DNA: TGTGCCAGTAGTATCGGGACAGGGGTCGCAGATACGCAGTATTTT.

This clone was counted a few times. This chain connects TRBV6-5 to TRBJ2-7; 7 nucleotides align to TRBD1. J was trimmed by 5 bases and V by 6 bases; bases with no gene match: 4. The CDR3 loop spans 12 amino acids. Per germline, CDR1 MNHEY and CDR2 SVGAGI. The chain's CDR3 is CASRGTVDEQYF. The CDR3 DNA reads as TGTGCCAGCAGGGGGACAGTCGACGAGCAGTACTTC.

The chain has TRBV6-1 and TRBJ1-2; D is perhaps TRBD1 (5 bases). CDR3 length: 13 amino acids. Trimming removed 5 bases from V and 4 bases from J, with 11 bases in between. The germline V gene has CDR1 MNHNS and CDR2 SASEGT. The DNA for the CDR3 is TGTGCCAGCAGTCTCAGGGTCGGCTATGGCTACACCTTC. As protein: CASSLRVGYGYTF.

At least ten counts were recorded for this clone. The chain has TRBV25-1 and TRBJ2-7, with D unclear. V lost 3 bases and J lost 3, with 3 bases in between. Germline CDR1 and CDR2: MGHDK and SYGVNS. CDR3 length equals 11 residues. The CDR3 spells CASSDNYEQYF. CDR3 nucleotides: TGTGCCAGCAGTGACAACTACGAGCAGTACTTC.

The rearrangement joins TRBV5-1 to TRBJ2-3; 11 bases are a match to TRBD2. Germline V gives CDR1 SGHRS, CDR2 YFSETQ. The V segment lost 6 bases and the J segment 1 base; nucleotides outside the gene matches: 1. The CDR3 consists of 14 residues. This CDR3 is CASKGLAGTDTQYF. The CDR3 bases are TGCGCCAGCAAGGGACTAGCGGGCACAGATACGCAGTATTTT.

The chain has TRBV7-9 and TRBJ1-1; 7 bases align to TRBD1. The CDR3 is 18 residues long. Germline V gives CDR1 SEHNR, CDR2 FQNEAQ (reference sequence). V trimming: 8 bases; J trimming: 0 bases; junction bases outside the gene matches: 18. CDR3 sequence reads: CASDQRGRGRGLNTEAFF. The CDR3 coding sequence is TGTGCCAGCGACCAACGGGGCCGGGGCAGGGGGTTGAACACTGAAGCTTTCTTT.

The V gene is TRBV28, the J gene TRBJ2-2; a possible D gene is TRBD2 (6 bases). Germline V CDR1 and CDR2: MDHEN, SYDVKM. The ends were cut back, 8 bases at V and 1 base at J, with 11 bases in the middle. This CDR3 region has 14 residues. The DNA of the CDR3 is TGTGCCAGCTACAGCGGGCAGAACACCGGGGAGCTGTTTTTT. Encoded protein: CASYSGQNTGELFF.

A few counts support this clone. The chain couples TRBV5-1 to TRBJ1-2; 8 bases agree with TRBD1. This CDR3 is 12 amino acids long. Germline V gene data show CDR1 as SGHRS and CDR2 as YFSETQ. The V segment lost 4 bases and the J segment 8 bases; nucleotides outside the gene matches: 4. The CDR3 is CASSETGEGYTF. CDR3 nucleotide sequence: TGCGCCAGCAGCGAGACAGGGGAAGGCTACACCTTC.

The rearrangement joins TRBV6-6 to TRBJ1-2, with unresolved D. There are 13 residues in the CDR3. V dropped 2 bases and J dropped 0 bases, with 4 bases sitting between them. The germline V gene has CDR1 MNHNY and CDR2 SVGAGI (reference sequence). CDR3 nucleotide sequence: TGTGCCAGCAGTTACAAAGCTAACTATGGCTACACCTTC. It is translated as CASSYKANYGYTF.

The genes are TRBV2 and TRBJ1-1; D is possibly TRBD1 (6 bases). V was shortened by 5 bases and J by 2 bases, with 15 bases between the two germline ends. CDR1 is SNHLY, CDR2 FYNNEI, per germline. The CDR3 has 15 amino acids. CDR3 sequence: CASSSQGPLNTEAFF. Here the CDR3 DNA reads TGTGCCAGCAGTTCCCAGGGGCCTCTCAACACTGAAGCTTTCTTT.

The count of this clone is one. This sequence joins TRBV10-3 and TRBJ2-5; D remains ambiguous. CDR3 length: 13 amino acids. V lost 0 bases and J lost 5, with 7 bases in between. CDR1 ENHRY and CDR2 SYGVKD come from the germline V gene. The CDR3 loop reads CAISESQVETQYF. The CDR3 DNA is TGTGCCATCAGTGAGTCGCAAGTGGAGACCCAGTACTTC.

This chain joins TRBV5-4 and TRBJ1-2; tentative D call: TRBD1 (5 bases). The CDR3 covers 15 residues. The V gene's germline CDR1 is SGHNT and CDR2 YYREEE (reference sequence). The ends were cut back, 2 bases at V and 0 bases at J, with 11 bases in the middle. In DNA, the CDR3 is TGTGCCAGCAGCTTAGGGGACGGAGCTAACTATGGCTACACCTTC. Its translation is CASSLGDGANYGYTF.

V is TRBV15 and J is TRBJ2-4; TRBD2 agrees at 7 bases. CDR1 LNHNV and CDR2 YYDKDF come from the germline V gene (reference sequence). Losses at the gene ends were 0 bases for V and 3 bases for J; bases not matched to a gene: 5. The CDR3 is made up of 16 amino acids. This chain's CDR3 is CATSRDPGGGKNIQYF. The CDR3 bases are TGTGCCACCAGCAGAGATCCGGGAGGAGGCAAAAACATTCAGTACTTC.

The chain recombines TRBV29-1 with TRBJ2-1, with 9 bases identical to TRBD2. The length of the CDR3 is 17 residues. J gave up 0 bases and V 2 bases, and 8 bases lay outside the gene matches. The germline V gene encodes CDR1 SQVTM and CDR2 ANQGSEA. The DNA of the CDR3 is TGCAGCGTTGAACTTATTAGCGGGAGAAGCTCCTACAATGAGCAGTTCTTC. Residues: CSVELISGRSSYNEQFF.

V and J are TRBV5-1 and TRBJ2-2; D is unclear. The V and J ends lost 0 bases and 5 bases respectively, with 11 bases between them. This CDR3 has 15 amino acids. In germline, CDR1 is SGHRS, CDR2 YFSETQ. For the CDR3, the DNA is TGCGCCAGCAGCTTGGTGAGTCAGAGAACCGGGGAGCTGTTTTTT. Amino acids: CASSLVSQRTGELFF.

There are a few counts of this clone. This chain connects TRBV29-1 to TRBJ2-1; D possibly corresponds to TRBD2 (5 bases). The CDR3 runs to 13 residues. Germline V gene lookup returns CDR1 SQVTM and CDR2 ANQGSEA. Between the trimmed V and J ends, which lost 6 bases and 4 bases, there was a span of 13 bases. Written as DNA, the CDR3 is TGCAGCGTCCGGGAACGAGGGTACAATGAGCAGTTCTTC. Its protein product is CSVRERGYNEQFF.

The J gene is TRBJ2-3, the V gene TRBV10-3; D is uncertain. CDR1 is ENHRY and CDR2 is SYGVKD in the germline V gene. This CDR3 comprises 16 residues. The ends were cut back, 10 bases at V and 2 bases at J, with 22 bases in the middle. The CDR3 DNA reads TGTGCCACCGGGTTGGGCCGCCGAGAGCTCACAGATACGCAGTATTTT. Protein sequence: CATGLGRRELTDTQYF.

On this clone: Other DNA sequences in this sample translate to the same CDR3. The chain is built from TRBV11-2 and TRBJ1-6; D is undetermined. V lost 0 bases and J 13 bases, leaving 7 bases between the germline ends. Germline V lookup: CDR1 SGHAT, CDR2 FQNNGV. CDR3 size: 12 residues. CDR3 amino acids: CASSLDQKPLHF. CDR3 nucleotides: TGTGCCAGCAGCTTAGATCAAAAGCCCCTCCACTTT.

This chain connects TRBV6-5 to TRBJ2-7, with 10 bases that match TRBD1. Unmatched junction bases numbered 2, after V lost 2 bases and J lost 4 bases. The CDR3 spans 14 residues. Germline V gene data show CDR1 as MNHEY and CDR2 as SVGAGI. CDR3 amino acids: CASSYTGQGYEQYF. The DNA of the CDR3 is TGTGCCAGCAGTTACACGGGACAGGGGTACGAGCAGTACTTC.

The rearrangement links TRBV28 to TRBJ1-2, with 7 bases that match TRBD1. CDR1 is MDHEN and CDR2 is SYDVKM in the germline V gene. This CDR3 is 15 amino acids long. Trimming took 10 bases from V and 1 from J; bases not matched to a gene: 12. The chain's CDR3 is CATQATGRVNYGYTF. The CDR3 region has the DNA TGTGCCACTCAAGCGACAGGGCGAGTTAACTATGGCTACACCTTC.

The genes are TRBV5-1 and TRBJ2-7; the D gene is possibly TRBD1 (6 bases). The length of the CDR3 is 17 residues. V lost 0 bases and J 0 bases, leaving 16 bases between the germline ends. Germline CDR1 is SGHRS and CDR2 is YFSETQ. The CDR3 loop reads CASSLALRHRASYEQYF. CDR3 sequence (DNA): TGCGCCAGCAGCTTGGCCCTGAGGCACAGGGCCTCCTACGAGCAGTACTTC.

This clone was detected a few times. The chain uses TRBV6-1 and TRBJ1-2; D not certain. Trimming left V 8 bases short and J 2 bases short, with 9 bases between. The CDR3 has 12 amino acids. The germline gives CDR1 MNHNS, CDR2 SASEGT. CDR3 sequence reads: CASVGRNYGYTF. CDR3 DNA sequence: TGTGCCAGCGTAGGCCGCAACTATGGCTACACCTTC.

This clone was seen more than once but under ten times. This sequence joins TRBV19 and TRBJ2-5; D call uncertain. Near its end, the DNA agrees better with TRBJ2-7, so the J call may be wrong. CDR1 is LNHDA and CDR2 is SQIVND in the germline V gene (reference sequence). This CDR3 has 13 amino acids. CDR3 sequence reads: CATKGQSSYEQYF. In DNA form, the CDR3 reads TGTGCCACCAAGGGCCAGTCCTCCTACGAGCAGTACTTC.